These 5 T cell receptor beta chains originate from one sample sequenced in a study of shared clonotypes between healthy human individuals. Some clones are missing from TCRdb's copy, which holds only in-frame ones; the method was immunoSEQ multiplex PCR. The sample carries 2 million to 2.5 million clones, approximately 96% recorded once. Material: naive CD4+ T cells sorted from blood. The subset was: CD45RA+ positively selected. These TCRs come from a young man in good health.

V gene TRBV30 combines with J gene TRBJ1-2; a weak D match, TRBD1 (6 bases). This CDR3 has 13 amino acids. The V gene lost 4 bases and the J gene lost 4 bases, with 13 bases spanning the gap. The germline V gene has CDR1 GTSNPN and CDR2 SVGIG (reference sequence). The DNA of the CDR3 is TGTGCCTGGACTTTAGGGGGGGGCTATGGCTACACCTTC. Protein sequence: CAWTLGGGYGYTF.

The chain employs TRBV5-1 and TRBJ2-7, with D perhaps matching TRBD1 (8 bases). Germline V gene sequence: CDR1 SGHRS, CDR2 YFSETQ. V dropped 4 bases and J dropped 5 bases, with 19 bases sitting between them. The length of the CDR3 is 15 residues. CDR3 amino acids: CASSLRGQGGDEQYF. DNA for the CDR3: TGCGCCAGCAGCCTGAGAGGACAGGGAGGGGACGAGCAGTACTTC. The whole variable domain, remainder taken from reference TRBV5-1 and TRBJ2-7, is KAGVTQTPRYLIKTRGQQVTLSCSPISGHRSVSWYQQTPGQGLQFLFEYFSETQRNKGNFPGRFSGRQFSNSRSEMNVSTLELGDSALYLCASSLRGQGGDEQYFGPGTRLTVT.

V is TRBV9 and J is TRBJ1-1, with D unresolved. The CDR3 length is 15 residues. Germline-derived CDR1 and CDR2 are SGDLS and YYNGEE. With 3 bases removed from V and 1 base from J, the gap between germline ends came to 13 bases. CDR3 residues: CASSADYQRNTEAFF. DNA for the CDR3: TGTGCCAGCAGCGCCGACTATCAGCGGAACACTGAAGCTTTCTTT.

The chain recombines TRBV6-5 with TRBJ2-3; D is tentatively TRBD1 or TRBD2 (5 bases each). Germline CDR1 and CDR2: MNHEY and SVGAGI. V shed 2 bases and J shed 12 bases, with 15 bases lying between them. The CDR3 contains 13 residues. The CDR3 nucleotides are TGTGCCAGCAGTTACGGGTTTGGGGGACCACAGTATTTT. It specifies CASSYGFGGPQYF.

This chain's CDR3 is CAWSVGGSGTDTQYF. DNA for the CDR3: TGTGCCTGGAGTGTCGGAGGGAGTGGCACAGATACGCAGTATTTT. The chain uses TRBV30 and TRBJ2-3; D may be TRBD2 (6 bases). This CDR3 comprises 15 residues. Looked up from germline, CDR1 is GTSNPN and CDR2 is SVGIG (reference sequence). Trimming stripped 0 bases from V and 1 base from J, with 11 bases between.